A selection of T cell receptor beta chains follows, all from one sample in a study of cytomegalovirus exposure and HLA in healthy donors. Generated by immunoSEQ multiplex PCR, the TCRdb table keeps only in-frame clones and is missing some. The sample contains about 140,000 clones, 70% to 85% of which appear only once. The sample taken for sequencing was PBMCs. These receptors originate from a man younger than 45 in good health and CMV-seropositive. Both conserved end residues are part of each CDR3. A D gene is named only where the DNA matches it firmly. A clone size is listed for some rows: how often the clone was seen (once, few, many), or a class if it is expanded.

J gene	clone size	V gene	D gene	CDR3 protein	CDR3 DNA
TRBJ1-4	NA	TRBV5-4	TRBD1	CASSSGQGEEKLFF	TGTGCCAGCAGCTCAGGACAGGGGGAGGAAAAACTGTTTTTT
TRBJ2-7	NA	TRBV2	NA	CASSGEIFEQYF	TGTGCCAGCAGTGGGGAGATTTTCGAGCAGTACTTC
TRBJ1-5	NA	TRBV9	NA	CASSVDGGGNQPQHF	TGTGCCAGCAGCGTAGATGGGGGGGGAAATCAGCCCCAGCATTTT
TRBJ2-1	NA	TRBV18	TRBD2	CASSPPRTSGYNEQFF	TGTGCCAGCTCACCACCCCGGACTAGCGGATACAATGAGCAGTTCTTC
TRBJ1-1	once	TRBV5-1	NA	CASRRTPATEAFF	TGCGCCAGCAGAAGGACACCTGCCACTGAAGCTTTCTTT
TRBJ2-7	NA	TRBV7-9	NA	CASSPRQGYEQYF	TGTGCCAGCAGCCCCAGGCAGGGTTACGAGCAGTACTTC
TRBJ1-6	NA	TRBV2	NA	CASGRARSNSPLHF	TGTGCCAGCGGGAGGGCGAGATCTAACTCACCCCTCCACTTT
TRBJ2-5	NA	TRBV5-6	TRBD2	CASSLKSAGGETQYF	TGTGCCAGCAGCTTGAAGTCAGCGGGAGGTGAGACCCAGTACTTC
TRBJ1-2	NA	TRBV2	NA	CASSPPQGYGYTF	TGTGCCAGCAGTCCCCCGCAGGGGTATGGCTACACCTTC
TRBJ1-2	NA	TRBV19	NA	CASSPSGRGSGYTF	TGTGCCAGTAGTCCAAGCGGGAGGGGCAGCGGCTACACCTTC
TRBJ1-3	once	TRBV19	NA	CASRQASGNTIYF	TGTGCCAGTAGGCAGGCTTCTGGAAACACCATATATTTT
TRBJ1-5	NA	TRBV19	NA	CASSAPRDYSNQPQHF	TGTGCCAGTAGTGCCCCGAGGGATTATAGCAATCAGCCCCAGCATTTT
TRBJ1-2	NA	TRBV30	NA	CAWRTGVNYGYTF	TGTGCCTGGAGAACCGGGGTTAACTATGGCTACACCTTC
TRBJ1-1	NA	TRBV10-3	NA	CAISEAEALMNTEAFF	TGTGCCATCAGTGAGGCGGAGGCACTTATGAACACTGAAGCTTTCTTT
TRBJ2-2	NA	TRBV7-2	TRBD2	CASSPVPSGVRSGELFF	TGTGCCAGCAGCCCCGTCCCTAGCGGAGTCCGGTCCGGGGAGCTGTTTTTT
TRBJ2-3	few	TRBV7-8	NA	CASSAVGDLQYF	TGTGCCAGCAGCGCCGTCGGGGACTTGCAGTATTTT
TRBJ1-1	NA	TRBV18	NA	CASSPPNSPMNTEAFF	TGTGCCAGCTCACCACCGAACAGCCCTATGAACACTGAAGCTTTCTTT
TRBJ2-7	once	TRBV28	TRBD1	CASSLDRVGYEQYF	TGTGCCAGCAGTTTAGACAGGGTAGGGTACGAGCAGTACTTC
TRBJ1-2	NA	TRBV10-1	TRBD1	CASSRTGNYGYTF	TGCGCCAGCAGTCGGACAGGAAACTATGGCTACACCTTC
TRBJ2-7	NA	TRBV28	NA	CASSSRIEQYF	TGTGCCAGCAGTTCGAGAATCGAGCAGTACTTC
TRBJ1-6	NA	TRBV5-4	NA	CASSLGTGDSPLHF	TGTGCCAGCAGCTTAGGGACGGGGGATTCACCCCTCCACTTT
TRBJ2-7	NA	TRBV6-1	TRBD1	CASQRGQGIYEQYF	TGTGCCAGCCAGCGGGGACAGGGGATATACGAGCAGTACTTC
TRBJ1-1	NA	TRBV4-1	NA	CASSQPRLMNTEAFF	TGCGCCAGCAGCCAACCCCGACTGATGAACACTGAAGCTTTCTTT
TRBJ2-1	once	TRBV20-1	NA	CSASINEQFF	TGCAGTGCTAGCATCAATGAGCAGTTCTTC
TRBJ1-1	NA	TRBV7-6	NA	CASSIRTGVGNTEAFF	TGTGCCAGCAGCATCCGGACCGGGGTCGGGAACACTGAAGCTTTCTTT
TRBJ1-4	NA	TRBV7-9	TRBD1	CASSFGDRDNEKLFF	TGTGCCAGCAGCTTCGGGGACAGGGATAATGAAAAACTGTTTTTT
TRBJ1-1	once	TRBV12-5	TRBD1	CASGLGQGNTEAFF	TGTGCTAGTGGTCTCGGACAGGGGAACACTGAAGCTTTCTTT
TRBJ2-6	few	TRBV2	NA	CASSALEGANVLTF	TGTGCCAGCAGTGCCCTTGAGGGTGCCAACGTCCTGACTTTC
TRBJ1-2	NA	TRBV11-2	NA	CASSSIRGDNYGYTF	TGTGCCAGCAGCTCCATTCGGGGGGATAACTATGGCTACACCTTC